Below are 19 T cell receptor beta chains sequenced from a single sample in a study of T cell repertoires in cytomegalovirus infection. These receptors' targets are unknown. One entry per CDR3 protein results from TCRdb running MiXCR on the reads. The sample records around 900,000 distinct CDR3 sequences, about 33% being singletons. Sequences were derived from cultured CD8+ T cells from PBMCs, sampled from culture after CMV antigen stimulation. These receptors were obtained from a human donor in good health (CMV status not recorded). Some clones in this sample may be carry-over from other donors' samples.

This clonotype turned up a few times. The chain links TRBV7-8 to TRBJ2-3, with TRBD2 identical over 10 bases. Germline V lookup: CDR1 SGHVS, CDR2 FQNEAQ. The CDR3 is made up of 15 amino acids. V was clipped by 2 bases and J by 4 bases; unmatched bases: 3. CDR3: CASSLKRGGPDTQYF. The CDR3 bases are TGTGCCAGCAGCTTAAAGCGGGGGGGCCCAGATACGCAGTATTTT.

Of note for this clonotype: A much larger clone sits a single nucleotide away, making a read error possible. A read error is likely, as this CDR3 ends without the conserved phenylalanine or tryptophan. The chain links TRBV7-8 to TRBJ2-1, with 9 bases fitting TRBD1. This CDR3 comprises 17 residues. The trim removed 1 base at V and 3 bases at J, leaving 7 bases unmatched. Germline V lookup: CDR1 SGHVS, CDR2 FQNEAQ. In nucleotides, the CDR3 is TGTGCCAGCAGCTTAGTTTCCGGGACAGGGCTCTACAATGAGCAGTTCTCC. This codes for CASSLVSGTGLYNEQFS.

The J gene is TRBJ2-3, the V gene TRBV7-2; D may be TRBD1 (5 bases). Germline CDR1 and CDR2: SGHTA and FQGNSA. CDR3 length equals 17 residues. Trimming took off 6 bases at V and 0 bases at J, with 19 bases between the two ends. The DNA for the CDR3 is TGTGCCAGCAGTCAGTTCCAGGGAATCGGGAGCACAGATACGCAGTATTTT. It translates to CASSQFQGIGSTDTQYF.

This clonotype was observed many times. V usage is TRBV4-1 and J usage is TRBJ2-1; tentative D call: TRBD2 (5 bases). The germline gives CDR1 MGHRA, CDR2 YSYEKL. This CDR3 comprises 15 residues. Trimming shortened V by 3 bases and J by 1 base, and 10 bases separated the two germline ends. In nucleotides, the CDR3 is TGCGCCAGCAGCCATCTAGAGGGATCCTACAATGAGCAGTTCTTC. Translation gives CASSHLEGSYNEQFF.

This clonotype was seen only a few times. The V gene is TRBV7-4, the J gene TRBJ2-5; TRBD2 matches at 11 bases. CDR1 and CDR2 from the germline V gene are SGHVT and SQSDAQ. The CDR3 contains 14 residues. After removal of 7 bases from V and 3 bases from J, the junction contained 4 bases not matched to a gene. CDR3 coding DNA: TGTGCCAGCATCCTAGCGGGGGGTGAAGAGACCCAGTACTTC. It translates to CASILAGGEETQYF.

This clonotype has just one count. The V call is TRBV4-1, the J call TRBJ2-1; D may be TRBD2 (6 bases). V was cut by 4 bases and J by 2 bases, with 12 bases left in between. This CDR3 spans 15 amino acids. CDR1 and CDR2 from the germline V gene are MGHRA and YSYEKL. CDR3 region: CASSREDTAYNEQFF. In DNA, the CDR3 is TGCGCCAGCAGCCGGGAGGACACAGCCTACAATGAGCAGTTCTTC.

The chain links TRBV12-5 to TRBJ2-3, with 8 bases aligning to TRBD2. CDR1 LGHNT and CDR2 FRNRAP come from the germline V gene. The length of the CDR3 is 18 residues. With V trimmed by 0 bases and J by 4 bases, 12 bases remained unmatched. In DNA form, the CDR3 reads TGTGCTAGTGGTTTGGTATTGATCGGAGGCGGGGGGCCAGATACGCAGTATTTT. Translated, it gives CASGLVLIGGGGPDTQYF.

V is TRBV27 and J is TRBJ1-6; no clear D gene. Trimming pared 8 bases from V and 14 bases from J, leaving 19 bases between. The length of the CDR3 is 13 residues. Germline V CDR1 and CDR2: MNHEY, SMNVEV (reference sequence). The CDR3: CASGSLGGVALHF. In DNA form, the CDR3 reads TGTGCCAGCGGCTCCCTGGGTGGTGTGGCCCTCCACTTT.

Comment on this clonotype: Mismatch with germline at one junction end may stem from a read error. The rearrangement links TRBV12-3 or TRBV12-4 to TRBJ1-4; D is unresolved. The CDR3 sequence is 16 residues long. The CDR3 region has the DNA TGTGCCAGCAATTTAGCTCCTTGGGCAACTAATGAAAAACTGTTTTTT. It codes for CASNLAPWATNEKLFF.

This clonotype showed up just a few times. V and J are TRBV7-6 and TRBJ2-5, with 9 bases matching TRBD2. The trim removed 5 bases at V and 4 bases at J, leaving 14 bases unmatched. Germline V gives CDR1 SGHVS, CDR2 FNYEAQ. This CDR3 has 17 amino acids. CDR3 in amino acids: CASSPGTSNAFRETQYF. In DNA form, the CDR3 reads TGTGCCAGCAGCCCCGGGACTAGCAATGCGTTTCGAGAGACCCAGTACTTC.

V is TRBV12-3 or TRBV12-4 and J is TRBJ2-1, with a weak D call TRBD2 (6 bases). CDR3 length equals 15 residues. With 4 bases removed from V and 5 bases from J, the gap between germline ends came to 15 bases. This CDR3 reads CASSWGLQYHNEQFF. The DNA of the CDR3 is TGTGCCAGCAGTTGGGGACTCCAATACCACAATGAGCAGTTCTTC.

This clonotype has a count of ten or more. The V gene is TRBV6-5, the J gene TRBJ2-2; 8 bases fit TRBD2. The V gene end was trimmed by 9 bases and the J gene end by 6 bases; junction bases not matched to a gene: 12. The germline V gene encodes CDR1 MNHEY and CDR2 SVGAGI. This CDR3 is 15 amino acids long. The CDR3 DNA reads TGTGCCAGTACCCCCTTAGCGGGGAGCTCCGGGGAGCTGTTTTTT. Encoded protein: CASTPLAGSSGELFF.

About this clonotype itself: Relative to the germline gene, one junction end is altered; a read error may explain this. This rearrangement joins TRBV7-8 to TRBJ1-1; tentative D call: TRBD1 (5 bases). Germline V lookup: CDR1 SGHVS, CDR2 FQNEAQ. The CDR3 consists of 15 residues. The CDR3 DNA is TGTGCCGGCAGCCGAGACATGGGGCCGAACACTGAAGCTTTCTTT. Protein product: CAGSRDMGPNTEAFF.

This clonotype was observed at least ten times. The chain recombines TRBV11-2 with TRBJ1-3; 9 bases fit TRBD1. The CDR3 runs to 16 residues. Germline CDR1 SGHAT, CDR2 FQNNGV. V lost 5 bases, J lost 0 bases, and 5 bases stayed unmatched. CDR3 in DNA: TGTGCCAGCAGCGCAGGGACAGGGACCTCTGGAAACACCATATATTTT. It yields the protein CASSAGTGTSGNTIYF. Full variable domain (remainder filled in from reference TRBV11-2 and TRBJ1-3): EAGVAQSPRYKIIEKRQSVAFWCNPISGHATLYWYQQILGQGPKLLIQFQNNGVVDDSQLPKDRFSAERLKGVDSTLKIQPAKLEDSAVYLCASSAGTGTSGNTIYFGEGSWLTVV.

CDR3 loop: CASSPTLGGETQYF. In DNA, the CDR3 is TGTGCCAGCAGCCCCACCCTTGGGGGAGAGACCCAGTACTTC. The V and J genes are TRBV7-2 and TRBJ2-5, with D possibly called TRBD1 or TRBD2 (5 bases each). Germline CDR1 SGHTA, CDR2 FQGNSA. The CDR3 sequence is 14 residues long. The V end lost 5 bases, the J end lost 4 bases, and 14 bases lay between the germline ends.

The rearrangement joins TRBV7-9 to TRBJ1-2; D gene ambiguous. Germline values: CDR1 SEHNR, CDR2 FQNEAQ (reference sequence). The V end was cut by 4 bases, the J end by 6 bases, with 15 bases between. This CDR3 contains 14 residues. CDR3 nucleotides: TGTGCCAGCAGCTCGGAGCTGAGGTGGGATGGCTACACCTTC. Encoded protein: CASSSELRWDGYTF. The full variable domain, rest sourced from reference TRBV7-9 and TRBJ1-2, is DTGVSQNPRHKITKRGQNVTFRCDPISEHNRLYWYRQTLGQGPEFLTYFQNEAQLEKSRLLSDRFSAERPKGSFSTLEIQRTEQGDSAMYLCASSSELRWDGYTFGSGTRLTVV.

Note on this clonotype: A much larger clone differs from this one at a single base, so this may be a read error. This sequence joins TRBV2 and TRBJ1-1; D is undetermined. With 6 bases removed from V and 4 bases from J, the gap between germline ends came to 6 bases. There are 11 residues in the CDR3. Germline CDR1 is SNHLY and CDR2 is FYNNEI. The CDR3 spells CASRRSTEAFF. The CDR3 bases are TGTGCCAGCAGACGGAGCACTGAAGCTTTCTTT.

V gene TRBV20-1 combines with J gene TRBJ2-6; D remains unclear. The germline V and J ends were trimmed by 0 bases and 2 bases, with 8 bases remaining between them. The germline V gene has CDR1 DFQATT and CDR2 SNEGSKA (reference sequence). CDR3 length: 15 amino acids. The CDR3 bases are TGCAGTGCTAGAGATGAGGATACTGGGGCCAACGTCCTGACTTTC. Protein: CSARDEDTGANVLTF.

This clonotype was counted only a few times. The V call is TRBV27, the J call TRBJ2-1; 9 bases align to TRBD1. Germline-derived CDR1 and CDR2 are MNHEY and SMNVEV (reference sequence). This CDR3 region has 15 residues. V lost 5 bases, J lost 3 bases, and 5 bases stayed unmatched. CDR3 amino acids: CASSPQGADYNEQFF. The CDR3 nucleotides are TGTGCCAGCAGTCCACAGGGGGCGGACTACAATGAGCAGTTCTTC.